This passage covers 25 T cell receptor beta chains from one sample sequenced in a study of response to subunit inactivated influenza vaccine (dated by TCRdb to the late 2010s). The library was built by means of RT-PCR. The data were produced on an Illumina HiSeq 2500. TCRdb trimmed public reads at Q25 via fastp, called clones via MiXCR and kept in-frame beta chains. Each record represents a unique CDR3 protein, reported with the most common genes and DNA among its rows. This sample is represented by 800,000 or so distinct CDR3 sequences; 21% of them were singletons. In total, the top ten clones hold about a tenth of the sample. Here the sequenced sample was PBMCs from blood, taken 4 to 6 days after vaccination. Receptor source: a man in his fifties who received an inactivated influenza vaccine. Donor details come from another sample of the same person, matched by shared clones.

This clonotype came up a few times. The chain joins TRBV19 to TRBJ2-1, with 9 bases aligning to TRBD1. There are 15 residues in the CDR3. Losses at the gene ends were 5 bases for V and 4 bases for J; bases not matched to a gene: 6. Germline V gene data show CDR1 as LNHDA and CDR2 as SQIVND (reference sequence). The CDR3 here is CASSYGTGIYNEQFF. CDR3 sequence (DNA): TGTGCCAGTAGTTATGGGACAGGGATTTACAATGAGCAGTTCTTC.

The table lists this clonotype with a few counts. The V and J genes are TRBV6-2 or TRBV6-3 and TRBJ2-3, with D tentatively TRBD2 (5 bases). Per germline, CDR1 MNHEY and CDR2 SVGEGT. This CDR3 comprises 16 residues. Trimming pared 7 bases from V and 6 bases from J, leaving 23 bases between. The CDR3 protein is CASKSGDPPLLDTQYF. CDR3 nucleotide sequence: TGTGCCAGCAAAAGCGGAGATCCGCCTTTATTGGATACGCAGTATTTT.

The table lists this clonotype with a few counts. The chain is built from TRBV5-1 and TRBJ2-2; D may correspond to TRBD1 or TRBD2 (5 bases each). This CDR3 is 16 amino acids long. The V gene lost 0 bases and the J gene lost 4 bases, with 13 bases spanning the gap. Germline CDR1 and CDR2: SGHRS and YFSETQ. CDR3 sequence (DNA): TGCGCCAGCAGCTTGGCCGGGGCAGGGATCACCGGGGAGCTGTTTTTT. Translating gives CASSLAGAGITGELFF.

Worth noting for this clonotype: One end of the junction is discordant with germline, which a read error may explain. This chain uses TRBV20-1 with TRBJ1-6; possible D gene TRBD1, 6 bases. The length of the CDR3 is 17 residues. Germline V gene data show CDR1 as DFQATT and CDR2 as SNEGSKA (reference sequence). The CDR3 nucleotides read TGCAGTGCTAGAATGGGGGCAGCCACCTCCTATAATTCACCCCTACACTTT. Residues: CSARMGAATSYNSPLHF.

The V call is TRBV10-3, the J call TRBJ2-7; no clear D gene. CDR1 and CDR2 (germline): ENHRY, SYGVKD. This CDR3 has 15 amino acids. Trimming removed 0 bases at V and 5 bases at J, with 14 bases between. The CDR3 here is CAISESSPRVHEQYF. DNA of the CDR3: TGTGCCATCAGTGAGTCGAGTCCCCGGGTCCACGAGCAGTACTTC.

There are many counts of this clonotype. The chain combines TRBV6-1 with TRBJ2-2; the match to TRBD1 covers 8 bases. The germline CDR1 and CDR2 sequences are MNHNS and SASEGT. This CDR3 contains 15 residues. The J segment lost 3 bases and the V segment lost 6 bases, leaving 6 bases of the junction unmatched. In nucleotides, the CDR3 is TGTGCCAGCAGGGTGGGGACAGGTCACACCGGGGAGCTGTTTTTT. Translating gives CASRVGTGHTGELFF.

CDR3 loop: CASSSDRGTEQFF. The CDR3 nucleotides read TGTGCCAGCAGCTCCGACAGGGGTACGGAGCAGTTCTTC. The chain has TRBV7-3 and TRBJ2-1, with 8 bases fitting TRBD1. Germline CDR1 reads SGHTA; CDR2 reads FQGTGA. V shed 4 bases and J 10 bases; nucleotides not matched to a gene: 6. This CDR3 is built from 13 residues.

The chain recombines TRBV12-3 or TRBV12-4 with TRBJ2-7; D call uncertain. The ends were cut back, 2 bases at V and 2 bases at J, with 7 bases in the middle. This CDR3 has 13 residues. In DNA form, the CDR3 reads TGTGCCAGCAGTTTAAAGGGCCCCTACGAGCAGTACTTC. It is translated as CASSLKGPYEQYF.

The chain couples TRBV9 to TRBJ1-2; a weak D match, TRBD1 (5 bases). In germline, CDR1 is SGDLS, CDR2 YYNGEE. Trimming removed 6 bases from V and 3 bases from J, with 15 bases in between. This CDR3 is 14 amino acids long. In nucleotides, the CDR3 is TGTGCCAGCAAAGCAACAGGCAATTACTATGGCTACACCTTC. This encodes CASKATGNYYGYTF.

In nucleotides, the CDR3 is TGTGCCAGCAGACGCCGGGACAGGGGTTCAGATACGCAGTATTTT. It codes for CASRRRDRGSDTQYF. The chain employs TRBV7-9 and TRBJ2-3; TRBD1 agrees at 10 bases. CDR1 and CDR2 from the germline V gene are SEHNR and FQNEAQ (reference sequence). V trimming: 6 bases; J trimming: 4 bases; junction bases outside the gene matches: 7. CDR3 size: 15 residues.

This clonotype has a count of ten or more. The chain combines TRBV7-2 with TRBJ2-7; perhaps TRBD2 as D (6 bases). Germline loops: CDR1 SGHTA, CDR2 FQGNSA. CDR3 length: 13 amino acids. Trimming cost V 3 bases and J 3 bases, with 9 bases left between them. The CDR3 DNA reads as TGTGCCAGCAGCTTTGGGGGACTCTACGAGCAGTACTTC. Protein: CASSFGGLYEQYF.

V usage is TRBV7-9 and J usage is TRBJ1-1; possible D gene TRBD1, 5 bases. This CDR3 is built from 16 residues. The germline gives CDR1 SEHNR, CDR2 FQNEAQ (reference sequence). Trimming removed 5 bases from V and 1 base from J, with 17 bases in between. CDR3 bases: TGTGCCAGCAGCCGGGGGGTAGGCGGCTCGAACACTGAAGCTTTCTTT. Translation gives CASSRGVGGSNTEAFF.

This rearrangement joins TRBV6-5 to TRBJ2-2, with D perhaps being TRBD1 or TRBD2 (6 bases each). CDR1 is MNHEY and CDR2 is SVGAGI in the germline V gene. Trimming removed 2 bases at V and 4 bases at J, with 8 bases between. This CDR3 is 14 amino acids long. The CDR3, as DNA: TGTGCCAGCAGTTACAGGGGGGCCACCGGGGAGCTGTTTTTT. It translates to CASSYRGATGELFF.

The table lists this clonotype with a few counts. In DNA form, the CDR3 reads TGTGCCAGCTCACCGACTATAGCTAGCGGGAGAATTGGCGAGCAGTACTTC. It is translated as CASSPTIASGRIGEQYF. The chain carries TRBV18 and TRBJ2-7; 10 bases are shared with TRBD2. Trimming at V came to 3 bases and at J to 6 bases, leaving 14 bases not matched to a gene. The CDR3 spans 17 residues. Germline CDR1 is KGHSH and CDR2 is LQKENI. Combining the CDR3 with reference TRBV18 and TRBJ2-7 gives the whole variable domain NAGVMQNPRHLVRRRGQEARLRCSPMKGHSHVYWYRQLPEEGLKFMVYLQKENIIDESGMPKERFSAEFPKEGPSILRIQQVVRGDSAAYFCASSPTIASGRIGEQYFGPGTRLTVT.

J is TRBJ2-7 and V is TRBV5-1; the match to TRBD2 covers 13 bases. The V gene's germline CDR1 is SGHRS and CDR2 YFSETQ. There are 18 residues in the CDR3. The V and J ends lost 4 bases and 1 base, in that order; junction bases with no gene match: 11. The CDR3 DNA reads TGCGCCAGCAGCCCGGGACGAGGACTAGCGGGGGCGTCCTACGAGCAGTACTTC. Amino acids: CASSPGRGLAGASYEQYF. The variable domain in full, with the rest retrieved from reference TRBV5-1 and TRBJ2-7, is KAGVTQTPRYLIKTRGQQVTLSCSPISGHRSVSWYQQTPGQGLQFLFEYFSETQRNKGNFPGRFSGRQFSNSRSEMNVSTLELGDSALYLCASSPGRGLAGASYEQYFGPGTRLTVT.

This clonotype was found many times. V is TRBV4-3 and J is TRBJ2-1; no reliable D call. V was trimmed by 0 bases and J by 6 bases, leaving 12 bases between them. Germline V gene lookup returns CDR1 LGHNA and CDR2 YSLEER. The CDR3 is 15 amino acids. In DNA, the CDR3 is TGCGCCAGCAGCCAAGATTTCGCACAGACCAATGAGCAGTTCTTC. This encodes CASSQDFAQTNEQFF.

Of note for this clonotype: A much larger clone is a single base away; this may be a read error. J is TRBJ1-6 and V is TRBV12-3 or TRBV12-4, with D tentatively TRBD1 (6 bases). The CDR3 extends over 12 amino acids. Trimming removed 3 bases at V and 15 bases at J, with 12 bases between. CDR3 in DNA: TGTGCCAGCAGTTTGGGGCAGGGGAACCTCCACTTT. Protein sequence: CASSLGQGNLHF.

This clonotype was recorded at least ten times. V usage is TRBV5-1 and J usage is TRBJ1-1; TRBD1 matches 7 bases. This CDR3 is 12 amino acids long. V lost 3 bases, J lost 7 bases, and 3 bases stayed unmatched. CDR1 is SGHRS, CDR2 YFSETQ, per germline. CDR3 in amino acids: CASSYQGGEAFF. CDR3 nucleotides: TGCGCCAGCAGCTATCAGGGGGGTGAAGCTTTCTTT.

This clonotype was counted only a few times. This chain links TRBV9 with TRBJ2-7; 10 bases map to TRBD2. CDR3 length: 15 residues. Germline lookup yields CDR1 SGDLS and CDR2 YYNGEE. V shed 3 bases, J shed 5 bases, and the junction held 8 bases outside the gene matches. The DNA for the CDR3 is TGTGCCAGCAGCGGGTCTAGCGGGAGACCTAACGAGCAGTACTTC. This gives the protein CASSGSSGRPNEQYF.

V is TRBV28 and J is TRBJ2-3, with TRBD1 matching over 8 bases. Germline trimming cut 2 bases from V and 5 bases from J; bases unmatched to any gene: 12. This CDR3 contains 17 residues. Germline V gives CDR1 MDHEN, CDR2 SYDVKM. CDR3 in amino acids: CASSLPGQGVVGDTQYF. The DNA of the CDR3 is TGTGCCAGCAGTTTACCCGGACAGGGCGTTGTAGGAGATACGCAGTATTTT.

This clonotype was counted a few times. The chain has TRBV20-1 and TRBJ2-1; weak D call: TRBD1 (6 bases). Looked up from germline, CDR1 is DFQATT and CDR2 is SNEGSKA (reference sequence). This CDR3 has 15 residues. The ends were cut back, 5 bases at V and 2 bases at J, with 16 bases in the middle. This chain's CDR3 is CSAPTGKGTYNEQFF. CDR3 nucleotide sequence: TGCAGTGCTCCTACAGGGAAGGGCACCTACAATGAGCAGTTCTTC.

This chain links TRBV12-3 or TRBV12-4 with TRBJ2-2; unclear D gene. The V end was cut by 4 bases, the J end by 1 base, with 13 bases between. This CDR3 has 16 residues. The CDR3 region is CASSWPDLENTGELFF. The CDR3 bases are TGTGCCAGCAGTTGGCCCGATTTGGAGAACACCGGGGAGCTGTTTTTT.

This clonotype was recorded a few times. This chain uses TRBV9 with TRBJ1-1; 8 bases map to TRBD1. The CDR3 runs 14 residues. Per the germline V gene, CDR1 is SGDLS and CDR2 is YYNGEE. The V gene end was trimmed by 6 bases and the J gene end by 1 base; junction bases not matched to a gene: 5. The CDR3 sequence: CASNGQGGNTEAFF. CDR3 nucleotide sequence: TGTGCCAGCAACGGACAGGGAGGGAACACTGAAGCTTTCTTT.

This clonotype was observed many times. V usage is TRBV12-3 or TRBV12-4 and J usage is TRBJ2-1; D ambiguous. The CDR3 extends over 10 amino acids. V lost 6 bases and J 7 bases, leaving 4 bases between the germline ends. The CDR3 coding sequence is TGTGCCAGCAGGGGAAATGAGCAGTTCTTC. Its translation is CASRGNEQFF.

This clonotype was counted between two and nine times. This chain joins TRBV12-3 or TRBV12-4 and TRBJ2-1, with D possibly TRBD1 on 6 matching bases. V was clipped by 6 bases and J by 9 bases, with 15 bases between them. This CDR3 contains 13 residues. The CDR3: CASSPGESGEQFF. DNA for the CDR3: TGTGCCAGCAGCCCAGGGGAGAGCGGTGAGCAGTTCTTC.